These T cell receptor beta chains were read from a single sample in a study of tumor and adjacent non-tumor tissue in lung cancer. One entry per CDR3 protein, called by TCRdb with MiXCR from the multiplex PCR reads. The sample shows approximately 140,000 distinct CDR3 sequences, about 71% of them seen only once. Sequencing was done on a sample of lung tumor tissue. These receptors were taken from a man aged 60-69 years with small cell lung cancer. Each CDR3 is given without its conserved first and last residue. The D gene is left open where the match is weak. Rows give clone size only sometimes, using once, few, many, or a class for an expanded clone.

CDR3 protein: ASSPRGGGINEQF
V gene: TRBV5-4
clone size: NA
D gene: TRBD2
J gene: TRBJ2-1

CDR3 protein: ASSQGPGGSSYEQY
V gene: TRBV4-2
clone size: many
D gene: TRBD2
J gene: TRBJ2-7

CDR3 protein: STSSSGGAY
V gene: TRBV20-1
clone size: NA
D gene: TRBD2
J gene: TRBJ2-3

CDR3 protein: AGSLGIGAVTGAF
V gene: TRBV11-2
clone size: once
D gene: NA
J gene: TRBJ1-1

CDR3 protein: ASIWGGGSADTQY
V gene: TRBV28
clone size: few
D gene: TRBD2
J gene: TRBJ2-3

CDR3 protein: SAYRDRDLNEQF
V gene: TRBV20-1
clone size: NA
D gene: TRBD1
J gene: TRBJ2-1

CDR3 protein: ASSPSVTWLSDTQY
V gene: TRBV11-2
clone size: NA
D gene: NA
J gene: TRBJ2-3

CDR3 protein: ASRTSGTDTQY
V gene: TRBV6-5
clone size: many
D gene: TRBD2
J gene: TRBJ2-3

CDR3 protein: ASTPRLYYGYT
V gene: TRBV28
clone size: NA
D gene: NA
J gene: TRBJ1-2

CDR3 protein: IVGGNTGELF
V gene: TRBV20-1
clone size: NA
D gene: NA
J gene: TRBJ2-2

CDR3 protein: AISESSAGYGAKNIQY
V gene: TRBV10-3
clone size: NA
D gene: NA
J gene: TRBJ2-4

CDR3 protein: ASSLRGTDRQY
V gene: TRBV7-2
clone size: NA
D gene: TRBD1
J gene: TRBJ2-3

CDR3 protein: ANSQASGSYNEQF
V gene: TRBV4-2
clone size: NA
D gene: TRBD2
J gene: TRBJ2-1

CDR3 protein: AISRTSGSPDTQY
V gene: TRBV6-1
clone size: few
D gene: TRBD2
J gene: TRBJ2-3

CDR3 protein: ASRQGSNSPLH
V gene: TRBV6-5
clone size: many
D gene: NA
J gene: TRBJ1-6

CDR3 protein: ASSGRGRERY
V gene: TRBV11-1
clone size: NA
D gene: NA
J gene: TRBJ2-7

CDR3 protein: ASSLGGRVTDTQY
V gene: TRBV11-2
clone size: NA
D gene: TRBD2
J gene: TRBJ2-3

CDR3 protein: ASSSLFSYEQY
V gene: TRBV6-2/TRBV6-3
clone size: NA
D gene: NA
J gene: TRBJ2-7

CDR3 protein: ASSYSVKSSIQY
V gene: TRBV6-5
clone size: NA
D gene: NA
J gene: TRBJ2-4

CDR3 protein: SVRADDRFRNIQY
V gene: TRBV20-1
clone size: NA
D gene: NA
J gene: TRBJ2-4

CDR3 protein: ASSLVLAEGPDTQY
V gene: TRBV13
clone size: NA
D gene: NA
J gene: TRBJ2-3

CDR3 protein: ASSSSGIADTQY
V gene: TRBV5-5
clone size: NA
D gene: TRBD2
J gene: TRBJ2-3

CDR3 protein: SAPLPGTGDEQF
V gene: TRBV20-1
clone size: medium-sized
D gene: TRBD1
J gene: TRBJ2-1

CDR3 protein: ASSLMDTEAF
V gene: TRBV12-3/TRBV12-4
clone size: once
D gene: NA
J gene: TRBJ1-1

CDR3 protein: ASSFGQERYTEAF
V gene: TRBV12-3/TRBV12-4
clone size: many
D gene: TRBD1
J gene: TRBJ1-1

CDR3 protein: ANSEVSNQPQH
V gene: TRBV6-1
clone size: NA
D gene: NA
J gene: TRBJ1-5

CDR3 protein: SVSGGGSTGVLF
V gene: TRBV29-1
clone size: few
D gene: TRBD1
J gene: TRBJ2-2

CDR3 protein: ASSQGASGSYEQY
V gene: TRBV4-2
clone size: many
D gene: TRBD2
J gene: TRBJ2-7

CDR3 protein: ASSLYRAGGTDTQY
V gene: TRBV11-2
clone size: many
D gene: TRBD2
J gene: TRBJ2-3

CDR3 protein: ASSHSGSRNERY
V gene: TRBV4-2
clone size: NA
D gene: TRBD2
J gene: TRBJ2-7